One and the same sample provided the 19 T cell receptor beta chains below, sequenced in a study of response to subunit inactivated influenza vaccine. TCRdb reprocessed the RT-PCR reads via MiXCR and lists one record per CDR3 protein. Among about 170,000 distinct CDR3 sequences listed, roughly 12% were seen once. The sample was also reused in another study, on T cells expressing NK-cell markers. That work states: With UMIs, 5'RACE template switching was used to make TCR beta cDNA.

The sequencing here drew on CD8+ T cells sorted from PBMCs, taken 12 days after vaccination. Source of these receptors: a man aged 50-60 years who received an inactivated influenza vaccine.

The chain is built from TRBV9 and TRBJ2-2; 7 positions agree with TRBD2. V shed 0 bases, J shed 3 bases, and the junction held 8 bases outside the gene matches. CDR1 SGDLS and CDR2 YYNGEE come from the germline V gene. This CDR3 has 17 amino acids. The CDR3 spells CASSVAWASGYTGELFF. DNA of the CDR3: TGTGCCAGCAGCGTAGCCTGGGCTAGCGGTTACACCGGGGAGCTGTTTTTT.

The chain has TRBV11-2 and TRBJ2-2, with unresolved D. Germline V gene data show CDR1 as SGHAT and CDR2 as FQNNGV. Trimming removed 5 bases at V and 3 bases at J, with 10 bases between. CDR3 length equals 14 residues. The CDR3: CASSPRQDTGELFF. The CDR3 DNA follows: TGTGCCAGCAGCCCACGACAAGACACCGGGGAGCTGTTTTTT. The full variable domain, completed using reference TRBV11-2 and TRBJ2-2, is EAGVAQSPRYKIIEKRQSVAFWCNPISGHATLYWYQQILGQGPKLLIQFQNNGVVDDSQLPKDRFSAERLKGVDSTLKIQPAKLEDSAVYLCASSPRQDTGELFFGEGSRLTVL.

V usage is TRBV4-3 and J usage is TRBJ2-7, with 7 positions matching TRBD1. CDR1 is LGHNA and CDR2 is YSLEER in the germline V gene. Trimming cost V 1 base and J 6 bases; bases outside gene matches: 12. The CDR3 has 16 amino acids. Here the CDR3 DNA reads TGCGCCAGCAGCCAAGGGGTCGCGACAGGGTCTTTCGAGCAGTACTTC. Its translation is CASSQGVATGSFEQYF.

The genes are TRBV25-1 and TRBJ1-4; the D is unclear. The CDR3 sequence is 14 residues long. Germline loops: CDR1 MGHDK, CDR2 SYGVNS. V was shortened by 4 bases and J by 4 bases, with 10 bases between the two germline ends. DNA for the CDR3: TGTGCCAGCAGTGGCATACCCTTTAATGAAAAACTGTTTTTT. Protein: CASSGIPFNEKLFF. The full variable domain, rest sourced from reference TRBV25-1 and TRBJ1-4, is EADIYQTPRYLVIGTGKKITLECSQTMGHDKMYWYQQDPGMELHLIHYSYGVNSTEKGDLSSESTVSRIRTEHFPLTLESARPSHTSQYLCASSGIPFNEKLFFGSGTQLSVL.

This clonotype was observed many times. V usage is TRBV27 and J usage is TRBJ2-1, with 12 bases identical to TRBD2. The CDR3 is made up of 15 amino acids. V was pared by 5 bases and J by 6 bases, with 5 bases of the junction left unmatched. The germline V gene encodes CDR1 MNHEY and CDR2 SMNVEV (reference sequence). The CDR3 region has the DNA TGTGCCAGCAGTCTCGGACTAGCGGGACTCAATGAGCAGTTCTTC. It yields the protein CASSLGLAGLNEQFF.

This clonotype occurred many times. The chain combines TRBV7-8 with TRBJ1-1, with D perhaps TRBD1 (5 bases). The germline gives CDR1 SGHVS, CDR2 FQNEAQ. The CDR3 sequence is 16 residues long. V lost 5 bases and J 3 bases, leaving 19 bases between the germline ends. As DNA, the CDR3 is TGTGCCAGCAGCCCCGTGGGCAGGGTAACGGACACTGAAGCTTTCTTT. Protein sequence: CASSPVGRVTDTEAFF.

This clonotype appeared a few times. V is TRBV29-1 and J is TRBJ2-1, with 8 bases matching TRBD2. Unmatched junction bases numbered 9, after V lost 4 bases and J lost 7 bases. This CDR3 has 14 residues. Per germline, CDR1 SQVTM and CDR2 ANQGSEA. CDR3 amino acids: CSVVFAGGGNEQFF. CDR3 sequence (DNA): TGCAGCGTTGTTTTTGCGGGAGGAGGGAATGAGCAGTTCTTC.

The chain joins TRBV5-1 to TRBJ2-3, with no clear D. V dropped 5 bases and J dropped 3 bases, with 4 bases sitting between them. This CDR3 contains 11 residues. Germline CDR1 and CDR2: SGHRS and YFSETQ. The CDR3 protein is CASRETDTQYF. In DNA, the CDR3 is TGCGCCAGCAGGGAGACAGATACGCAGTATTTT.

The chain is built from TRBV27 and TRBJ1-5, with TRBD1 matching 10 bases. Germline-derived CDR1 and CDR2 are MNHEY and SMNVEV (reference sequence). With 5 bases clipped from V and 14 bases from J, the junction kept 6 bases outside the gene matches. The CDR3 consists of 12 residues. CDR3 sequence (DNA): TGTGCCAGCAGTCAGGGACAGGGGAACGAGCATTTT. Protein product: CASSQGQGNEHF.

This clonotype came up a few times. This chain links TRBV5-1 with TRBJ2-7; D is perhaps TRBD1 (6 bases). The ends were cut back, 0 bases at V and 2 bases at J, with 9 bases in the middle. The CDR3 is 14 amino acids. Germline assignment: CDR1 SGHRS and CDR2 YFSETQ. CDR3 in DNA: TGCGCCAGCAGCTTGGCTGGACAGCCCTACGAGCAGTACTTC. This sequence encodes CASSLAGQPYEQYF. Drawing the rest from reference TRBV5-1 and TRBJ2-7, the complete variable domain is KAGVTQTPRYLIKTRGQQVTLSCSPISGHRSVSWYQQTPGQGLQFLFEYFSETQRNKGNFPGRFSGRQFSNSRSEMNVSTLELGDSALYLCASSLAGQPYEQYFGPGTRLTVT.

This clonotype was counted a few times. This chain's CDR3 is CASSQASGGGTGELFF. CDR3 in DNA: TGCGCCAGCAGCCAAGCTAGCGGAGGGGGGACCGGGGAGCTGTTTTTT. The chain carries TRBV4-3 and TRBJ2-2; possibly TRBD2 for D (7 bases). V was pared by 1 base and J by 5 bases, with 14 bases between. The CDR3 is made up of 16 amino acids. Germline V gene lookup returns CDR1 LGHNA and CDR2 YSLEER.

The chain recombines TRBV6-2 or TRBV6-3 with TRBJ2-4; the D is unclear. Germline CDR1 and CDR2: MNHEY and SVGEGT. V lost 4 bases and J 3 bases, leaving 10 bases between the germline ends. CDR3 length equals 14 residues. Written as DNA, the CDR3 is TGTGCCAGCAGTTCATGGGCGGACAAAAACATTCAGTACTTC. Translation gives CASSSWADKNIQYF.

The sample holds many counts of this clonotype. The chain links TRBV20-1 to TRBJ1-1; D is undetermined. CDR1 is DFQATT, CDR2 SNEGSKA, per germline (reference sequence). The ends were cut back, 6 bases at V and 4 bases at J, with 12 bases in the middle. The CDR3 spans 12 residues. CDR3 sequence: CSAIQVATEAFF. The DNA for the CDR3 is TGCAGTGCCATTCAAGTGGCCACTGAAGCTTTCTTT.

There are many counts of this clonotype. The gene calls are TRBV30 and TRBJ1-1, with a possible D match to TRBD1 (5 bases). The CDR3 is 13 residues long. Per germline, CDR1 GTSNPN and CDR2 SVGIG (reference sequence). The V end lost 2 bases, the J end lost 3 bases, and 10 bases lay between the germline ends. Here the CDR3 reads CAWSPQGDTEAFF. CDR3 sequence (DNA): TGTGCCTGGAGTCCCCAGGGTGACACTGAAGCTTTCTTT.

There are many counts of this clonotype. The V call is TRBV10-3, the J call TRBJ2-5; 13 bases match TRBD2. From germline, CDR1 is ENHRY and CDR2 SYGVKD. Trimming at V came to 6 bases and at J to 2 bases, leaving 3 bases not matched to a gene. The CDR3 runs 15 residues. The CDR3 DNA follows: TGTGCCATCAGGGGACTAGCGGGGACTCAAGAGACCCAGTACTTC. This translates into CAIRGLAGTQETQYF.

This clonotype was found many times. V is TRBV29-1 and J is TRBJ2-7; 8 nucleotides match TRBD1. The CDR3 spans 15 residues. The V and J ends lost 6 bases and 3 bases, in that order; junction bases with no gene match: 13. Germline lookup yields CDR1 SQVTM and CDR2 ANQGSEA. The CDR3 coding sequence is TGCAGCGTCGTCAAGGACAGGGAGTTTTACTACGAGCAGTACTTC. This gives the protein CSVVKDREFYYEQYF.

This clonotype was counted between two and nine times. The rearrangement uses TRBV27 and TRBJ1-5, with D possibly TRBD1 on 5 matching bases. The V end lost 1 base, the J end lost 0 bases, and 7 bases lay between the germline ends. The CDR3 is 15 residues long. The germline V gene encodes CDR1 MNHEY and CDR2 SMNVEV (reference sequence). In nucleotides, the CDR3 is TGTGCCAGCAGTTTATTAGGGGATAGCAATCAGCCCCAGCATTTT. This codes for CASSLLGDSNQPQHF.

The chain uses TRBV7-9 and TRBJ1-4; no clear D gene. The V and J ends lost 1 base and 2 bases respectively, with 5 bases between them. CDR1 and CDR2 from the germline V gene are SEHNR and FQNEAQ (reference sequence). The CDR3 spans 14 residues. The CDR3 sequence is CASSLGATNEKLFF. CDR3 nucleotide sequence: TGTGCCAGCAGCTTAGGAGCGACTAATGAAAAACTGTTTTTT.

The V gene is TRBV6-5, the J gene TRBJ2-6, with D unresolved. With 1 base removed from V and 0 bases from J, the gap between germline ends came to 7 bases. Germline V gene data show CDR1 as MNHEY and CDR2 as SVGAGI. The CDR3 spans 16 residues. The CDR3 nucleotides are TGTGCCAGCAGTTACTTTGGGTACTCTGGGGCCAACGTCCTGACTTTC. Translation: CASSYFGYSGANVLTF.